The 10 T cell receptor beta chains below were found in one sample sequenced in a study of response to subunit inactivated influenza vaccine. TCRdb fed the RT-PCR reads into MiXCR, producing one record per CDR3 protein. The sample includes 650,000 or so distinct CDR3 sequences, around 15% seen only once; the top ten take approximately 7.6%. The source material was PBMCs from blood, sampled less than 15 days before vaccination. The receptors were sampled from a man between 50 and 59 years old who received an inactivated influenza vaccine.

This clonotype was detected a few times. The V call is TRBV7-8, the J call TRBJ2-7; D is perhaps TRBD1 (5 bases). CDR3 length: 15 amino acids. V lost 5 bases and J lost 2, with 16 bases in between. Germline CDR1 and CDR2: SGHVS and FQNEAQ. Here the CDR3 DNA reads TGTGCCAGCAGCCCCAGTGGGGCGGCGGCCTACGAGCAGTACTTC. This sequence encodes CASSPSGAAAYEQYF.

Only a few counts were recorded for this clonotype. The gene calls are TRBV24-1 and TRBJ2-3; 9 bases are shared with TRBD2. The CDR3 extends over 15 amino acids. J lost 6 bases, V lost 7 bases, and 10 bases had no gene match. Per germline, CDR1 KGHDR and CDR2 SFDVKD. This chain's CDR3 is CATSSREGWADTQYF. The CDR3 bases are TGTGCCACCAGCTCGCGGGAGGGTTGGGCGGATACGCAGTATTTT.

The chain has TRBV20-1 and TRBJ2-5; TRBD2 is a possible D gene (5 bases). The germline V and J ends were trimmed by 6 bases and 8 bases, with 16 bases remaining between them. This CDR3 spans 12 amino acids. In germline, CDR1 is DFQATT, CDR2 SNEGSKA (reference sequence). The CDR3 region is CSAKQLEVTQYF. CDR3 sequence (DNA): TGCAGTGCCAAACAACTAGAAGTTACCCAGTACTTC.

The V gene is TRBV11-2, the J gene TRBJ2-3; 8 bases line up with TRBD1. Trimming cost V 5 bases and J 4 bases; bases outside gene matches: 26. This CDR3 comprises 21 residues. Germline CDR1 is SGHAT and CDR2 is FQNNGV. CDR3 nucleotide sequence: TGTGCCAGCAGCCCCCACCGAGGACAGGGAGTGTTGCAAAGTCCCGCAGATACGCAGTATTTT. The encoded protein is CASSPHRGQGVLQSPADTQYF.

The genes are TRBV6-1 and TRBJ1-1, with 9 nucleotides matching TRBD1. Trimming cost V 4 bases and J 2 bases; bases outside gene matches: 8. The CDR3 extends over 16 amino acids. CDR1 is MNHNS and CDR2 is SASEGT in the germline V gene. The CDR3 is CASSARPGQGNTEAFF. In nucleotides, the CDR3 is TGTGCCAGCAGTGCGAGGCCGGGACAGGGTAACACTGAAGCTTTCTTT.

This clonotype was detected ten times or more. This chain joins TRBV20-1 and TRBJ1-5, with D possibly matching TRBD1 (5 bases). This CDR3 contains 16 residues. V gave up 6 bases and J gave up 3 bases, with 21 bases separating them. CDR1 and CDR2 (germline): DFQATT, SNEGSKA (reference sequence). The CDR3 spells CSARESGAGFNQPQHF. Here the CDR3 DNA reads TGCAGTGCCAGGGAGTCTGGGGCAGGTTTCAATCAGCCCCAGCATTTT.

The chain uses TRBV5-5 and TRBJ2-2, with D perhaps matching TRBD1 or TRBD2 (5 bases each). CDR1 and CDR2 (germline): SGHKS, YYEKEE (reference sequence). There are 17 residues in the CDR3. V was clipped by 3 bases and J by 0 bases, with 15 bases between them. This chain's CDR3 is CASSYMTGPTNTGELFF. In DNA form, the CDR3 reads TGTGCCAGCAGCTACATGACGGGACCGACGAACACCGGGGAGCTGTTTTTT.

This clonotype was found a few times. The CDR3 nucleotides read TGCAGTGCTAAGGGGTGGGGGAGCACAGATACGCAGTATTTT. This translates into CSAKGWGSTDTQYF. The rearrangement joins TRBV20-1 to TRBJ2-3, with D possibly called TRBD1 or TRBD2 (5 bases each). The CDR3 sequence is 14 residues long. Trimming took off 4 bases at V and 0 bases at J, with 11 bases between the two ends. Germline loops: CDR1 DFQATT, CDR2 SNEGSKA (reference sequence).

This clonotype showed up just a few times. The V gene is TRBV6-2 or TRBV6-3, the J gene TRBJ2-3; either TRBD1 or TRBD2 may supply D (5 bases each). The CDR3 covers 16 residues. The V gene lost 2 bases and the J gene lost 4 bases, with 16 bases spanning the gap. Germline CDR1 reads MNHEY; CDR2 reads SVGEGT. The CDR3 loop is CASSYRRTGTADTQYF. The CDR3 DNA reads TGTGCCAGCAGTTACCGGCGCACGGGGACCGCAGATACGCAGTATTTT.

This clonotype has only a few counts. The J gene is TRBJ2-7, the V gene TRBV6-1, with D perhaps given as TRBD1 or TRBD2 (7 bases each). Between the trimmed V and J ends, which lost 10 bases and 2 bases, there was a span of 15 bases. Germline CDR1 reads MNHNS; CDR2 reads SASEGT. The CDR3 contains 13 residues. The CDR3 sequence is CATQGRGPYEQYF. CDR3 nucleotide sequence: TGTGCCACCCAAGGGAGGGGGCCCTACGAGCAGTACTTC.